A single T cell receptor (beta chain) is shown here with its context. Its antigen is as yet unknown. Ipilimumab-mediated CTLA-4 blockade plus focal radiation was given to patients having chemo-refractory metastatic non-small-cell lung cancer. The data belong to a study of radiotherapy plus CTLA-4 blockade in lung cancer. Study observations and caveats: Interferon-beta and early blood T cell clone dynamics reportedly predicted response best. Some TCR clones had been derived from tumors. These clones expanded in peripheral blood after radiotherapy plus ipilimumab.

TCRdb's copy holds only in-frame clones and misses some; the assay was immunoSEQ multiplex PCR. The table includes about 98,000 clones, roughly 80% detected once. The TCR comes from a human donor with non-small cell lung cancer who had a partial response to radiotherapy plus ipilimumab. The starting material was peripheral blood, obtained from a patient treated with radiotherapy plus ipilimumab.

CDR3 coding DNA: TGTGCCAGTAGTACCACCCCCTTTTACTTCGGGAGTGGGGATACGCAGTATTTT. Its protein product is CASSTTPFYFGSGDTQYF. The chain has TRBV19 and TRBJ2-3; weak D call: TRBD2 (6 bases). Looked up from germline, CDR1 is LNHDA and CDR2 is SQIVND (reference sequence). CDR3 length equals 18 residues. Trimming took off 4 bases at V and 6 bases at J, with 26 bases between the two ends.